The entry that follows covers one T cell receptor beta chain sequence. What it binds is not known. These data are taken from a study of CD8 T cells in ankylosing spondylitis. Points from the study as a whole: Reactive arthritis synovial fluid and blood were previously reported to contain some motif variants. CD8+ by phenotype, disease-linked clones were relatively rare in peripheral blood. Eight or nine highly homologous variants made up a TCR beta motif that seemed to typify ankylosing spondylitis blood. Reportedly, significant enrichment of disease-linked clones occurred in matched ankylosing spondylitis synovial fluid.

With molecular barcodes, quantitative 5'-RACE was used to make the TCR beta libraries. TCRdb reprocessed the 5' RACE reads via MiXCR and lists one record per CDR3 protein. The table has some 800,000 distinct CDR3 sequences, roughly 12% seen once. Input material: blood, either unsorted or a sorted T cell fraction (not recorded which). This TCR was sampled from a male donor with ankylosing spondylitis.

The CDR3 sequence: CSATRDRGRFGYTF. The CDR3 region has the DNA TGCAGTGCAACCCGGGACAGGGGTCGGTTTGGCTACACCTTC. V usage is TRBV20-1 and J usage is TRBJ1-2; 10 bases match TRBD1. Per the germline V gene, CDR1 is DFQATT and CDR2 is SNEGSKA (reference sequence). Trimming removed 6 bases from V and 7 bases from J; junction bases left unmatched: 11. This CDR3 has 14 residues.